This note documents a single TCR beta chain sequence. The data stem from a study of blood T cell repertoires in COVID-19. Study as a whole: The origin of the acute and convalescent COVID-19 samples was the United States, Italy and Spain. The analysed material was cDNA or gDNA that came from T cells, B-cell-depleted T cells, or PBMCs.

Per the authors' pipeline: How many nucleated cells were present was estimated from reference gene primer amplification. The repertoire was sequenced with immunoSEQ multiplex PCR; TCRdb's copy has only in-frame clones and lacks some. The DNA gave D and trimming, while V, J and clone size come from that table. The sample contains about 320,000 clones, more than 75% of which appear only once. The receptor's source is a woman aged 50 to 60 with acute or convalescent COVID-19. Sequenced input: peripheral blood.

The CDR3 protein is CAISESGQKNGQPQHF. The CDR3 DNA sequence: TGTGCCATCAGTGAATCGGGACAGAAAAATGGGCAGCCCCAGCATTTT. The chain carries TRBV10-3 and TRBJ1-5; 7 positions match TRBD1. The germline gives CDR1 ENHRY, CDR2 SYGVKD. This CDR3 has 16 amino acids. Trimming cost V 3 bases and J 7 bases; bases outside gene matches: 12.